The 13 T cell receptor beta chains below all came from one sample that was sequenced in a study of shared clonotypes between healthy human individuals. Assay used: immunoSEQ multiplex PCR; TCRdb lists only in-frame clones, some missing. The sample contains about 2 million clones, less than 95% of which appear only once. Positive CCR7 selection of CD45RO-negative cells yielded the naive CD8 cells, and terminally differentiated effector memory CD45RA+ cells were excluded. The specimen sequenced was naive CD8+ T cells sorted from blood. These receptors were collected from a man younger than 35 in good health.

On this clone: Mismatch with germline at one junction end may stem from a read error. The rearrangement joins TRBV6-1 to TRBJ2-3; possible D gene TRBD2, 6 bases. The CDR3 extends over 16 amino acids. Germline assignment: CDR1 MNHNS and CDR2 SASEGT. As DNA, the CDR3 is TGTGCCAGCAGCGAAGGGGTGAGACTAGATCAAGATACGCAGTATTTT. This codes for CASSEGVRLDQDTQYF.

The table lists this clone with a count of one. V usage is TRBV7-9 and J usage is TRBJ2-7; tentative D call: TRBD2 (7 bases). This CDR3 contains 15 residues. V lost 5 bases and J 2 bases, leaving 16 bases between the germline ends. The germline V gene has CDR1 SEHNR and CDR2 FQNEAQ (reference sequence). The CDR3 region is CASSDRTSATYEQYF. CDR3 bases: TGTGCCAGCAGCGACAGGACTAGTGCGACCTACGAGCAGTACTTC.

V is TRBV5-1 and J is TRBJ2-1; perhaps TRBD1 as D (6 bases). The CDR3 runs 14 residues. Deletions cut 5 bases from V and 6 bases from J, with 15 bases between. CDR1 and CDR2 (germline): SGHRS, YFSETQ. The chain's CDR3 is CASRSEGQINEQFF. The CDR3 region has the DNA TGCGCCAGCAGAAGCGAGGGACAAATCAATGAGCAGTTCTTC.

The gene calls are TRBV4-1 and TRBJ2-7, with D possibly matching TRBD2 (5 bases). V lost 2 bases to trimming and J lost 1 base, with 12 bases between them. The germline CDR1 and CDR2 sequences are MGHRA and YSYEKL. The CDR3 has 15 amino acids. The CDR3 sequence is CASSQLDWTSYEQYF. The DNA of the CDR3 is TGCGCCAGCAGCCAATTGGACTGGACGTCCTACGAGCAGTACTTC.

Only one count was recorded for this clone. The chain uses TRBV7-2 and TRBJ2-1, with a weak D call TRBD1 (5 bases). Germline CDR1 reads SGHTA; CDR2 reads FQGNSA. The length of the CDR3 is 13 residues. V was pared by 5 bases and J by 10 bases, with 15 bases between. The CDR3 coding sequence is TGTGCCAGCAGCGCCGCAGGGTCCTACGAGCAGTTCTTC. Its translation is CASSAAGSYEQFF. The entire variable domain, with the rest obtained from reference TRBV7-2 and TRBJ2-1, is as follows: GAGVSQSPSNKVTEKGKDVELRCDPISGHTALYWYRQSLGQGLEFLIYFQGNSAPDKSGLPSDRFSAERTGGSVSTLTIQRTQQEDSAVYLCASSAAGSYEQFFGPGTRLTVL.

The CDR3 reads CASSPSGGPYEQYF. In DNA form, the CDR3 reads TGTGCCAGCAGCCCATCCGGGGGCCCCTACGAGCAGTACTTC. The J gene is TRBJ2-7, the V gene TRBV13, with D perhaps being TRBD1 or TRBD2 (6 bases each). In germline, CDR1 is PRHDT, CDR2 FYEKMQ (reference sequence). CDR3 length equals 14 residues. Trimming removed 5 bases from V and 2 bases from J, with 13 bases in between. The whole variable domain, filled in from reference TRBV13 and TRBJ2-7, reads AAGVIQSPRHLIKEKRETATLKCYPIPRHDTVYWYQQGPGQDPQFLISFYEKMQSDKGSIPDRFSAQQFSDYHSELNMSSLELGDSALYFCASSPSGGPYEQYFGPGTRLTVT.

This chain joins TRBV21-1 and TRBJ2-5; the D call in the table, TRBD2, was not verified against the DNA. TRBV21-1 is given as a pseudogene. The CDR3 covers 20 residues. The CDR3 coding sequence is TGTGCCAGCAGCAAAGGGGTTATTGGGAGGTTGAAAAGGGTTCAAGAGACCCAGTACTTC. Translated: CASSKGVIGRLKRVQETQYF.

The CDR3 region is CATSRPGAAYEQYF. The CDR3 DNA is TGTGCCACCAGCCGGCCGGGGGCCGCCTACGAGCAGTACTTC. The V and J genes are TRBV15 and TRBJ2-7; the D call may be TRBD1 or TRBD2 (6 bases each). CDR1 and CDR2 (germline): LNHNV, YYDKDF (reference sequence). Between the trimmed V and J ends, which lost 5 bases and 2 bases, there was a span of 13 bases. CDR3 length equals 14 residues.

This clone was detected once. The rearrangement links TRBV4-1 to TRBJ1-5, with 7 positions matching TRBD1. Germline V lookup: CDR1 MGHRA, CDR2 YSYEKL. The CDR3 is made up of 16 amino acids. The junction had 5 bases not matched to a gene; V was cut back by 3 bases and J by 0 bases. The CDR3 coding sequence is TGCGCCAGCAGCCACCGAACAGGGGATAGCAATCAGCCCCAGCATTTT. Its translation: CASSHRTGDSNQPQHF.

This chain links TRBV29-1 with TRBJ2-7; TRBD1 aligns across 11 bases. Per the germline V gene, CDR1 is SQVTM and CDR2 is ANQGSEA. V lost 2 bases to trimming and J lost 6 bases; unmatched junction nucleotides: 9. This CDR3 is built from 15 residues. CDR3 bases: TGCAGCGTTGAACGGCGGACAGGGGGCACCGGCGAGCAGTACTTC. Translation gives CSVERRTGGTGEQYF.

The gene calls are TRBV6-5 and TRBJ1-1; 9 bases are a match to TRBD1. Germline trimming cut 2 bases from V and 11 bases from J; bases unmatched to any gene: 6. The CDR3 loop spans 13 amino acids. Germline lookup yields CDR1 MNHEY and CDR2 SVGAGI. The CDR3, as DNA: TGTGCCAGCAGTTACCCGTGGGACAGGGCTGCTTTCTTT. Protein: CASSYPWDRAAFF.

The chain couples TRBV2 to TRBJ1-2; D gene uncertain. CDR1 and CDR2 from the germline V gene are SNHLY and FYNNEI. V was pared by 3 bases and J by 5 bases, with 7 bases between. The CDR3 consists of 12 residues. The CDR3 DNA reads as TGTGCCAGCAGTGACCGGGGATATGGCTACACCTTC. Its protein is CASSDRGYGYTF.

The chain employs TRBV7-2 and TRBJ2-5; D possibly matches TRBD1 or TRBD2 (5 bases each). The germline gives CDR1 SGHTA, CDR2 FQGNSA. CDR3 length: 14 residues. The V end lost 5 bases, the J end lost 5 bases, and 15 bases lay between the germline ends. CDR3 residues: CASSPRDVRETQYF. In nucleotides, the CDR3 is TGTGCCAGCAGCCCTCGGGACGTTAGGGAGACCCAGTACTTC.